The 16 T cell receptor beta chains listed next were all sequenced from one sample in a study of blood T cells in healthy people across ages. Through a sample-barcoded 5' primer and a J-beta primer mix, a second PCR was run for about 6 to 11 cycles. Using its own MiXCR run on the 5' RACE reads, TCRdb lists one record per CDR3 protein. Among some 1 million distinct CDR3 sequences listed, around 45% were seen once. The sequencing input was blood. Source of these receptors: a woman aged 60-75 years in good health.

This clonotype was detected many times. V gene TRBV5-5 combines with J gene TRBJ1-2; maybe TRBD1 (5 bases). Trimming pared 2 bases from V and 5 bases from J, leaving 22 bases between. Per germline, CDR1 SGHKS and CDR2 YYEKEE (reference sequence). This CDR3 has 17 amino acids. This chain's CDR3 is CASSFEAGQGWDYGYTF. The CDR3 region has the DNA TGTGCCAGCAGCTTCGAAGCTGGTCAGGGCTGGGATTATGGCTACACCTTC.

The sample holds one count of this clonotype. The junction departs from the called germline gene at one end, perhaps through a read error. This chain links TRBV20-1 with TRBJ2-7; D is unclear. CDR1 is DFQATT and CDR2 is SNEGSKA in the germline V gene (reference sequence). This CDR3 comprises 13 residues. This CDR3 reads CSASGWYSNEQYF. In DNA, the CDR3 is TGCAGTGCTAGTGGATGGTACTCCAACGAGCAGTACTTC.

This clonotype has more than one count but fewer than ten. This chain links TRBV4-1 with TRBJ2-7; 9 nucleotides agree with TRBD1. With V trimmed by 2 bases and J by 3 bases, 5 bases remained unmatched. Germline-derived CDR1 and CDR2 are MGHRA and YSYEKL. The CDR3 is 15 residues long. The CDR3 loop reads CASSQTPTGGYEQYF. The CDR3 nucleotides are TGCGCCAGCAGCCAAACCCCGACAGGGGGCTACGAGCAGTACTTC.

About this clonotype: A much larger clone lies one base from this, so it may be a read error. CDR3 nucleotide sequence: TGTGCCACCAGCAGAGGTGCTTTCTACGAGCAGTACTTC. This gives the protein CATSRGAFYEQYF. This chain joins TRBV15 and TRBJ2-5; D is undetermined. The J call is in doubt because the DNA end fits TRBJ2-7 better. This CDR3 is 13 amino acids long. Germline V gene sequence: CDR1 LNHNV, CDR2 YYDKDF (reference sequence).

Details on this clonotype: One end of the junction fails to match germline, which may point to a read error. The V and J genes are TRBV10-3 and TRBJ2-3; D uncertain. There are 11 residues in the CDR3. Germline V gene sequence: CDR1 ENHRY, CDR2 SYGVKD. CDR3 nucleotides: TGTGCCATCAGGCAAACAGATACGCAGAATTTT. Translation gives CAIRQTDTQNF.

CDR3 amino acids: CASSQEPGWGYTF. In nucleotides, the CDR3 is TGTGCCAGCAGCCAAGAGCCGGGGTGGGGCTACACCTTC. The V and J genes are TRBV3-1 and TRBJ1-2, with D uncertain. The V end was cut by 0 bases, the J end by 8 bases, with 10 bases between. The CDR3 totals 13 residues. Per the germline V gene, CDR1 is LGHDT and CDR2 is YNNKEL (reference sequence).

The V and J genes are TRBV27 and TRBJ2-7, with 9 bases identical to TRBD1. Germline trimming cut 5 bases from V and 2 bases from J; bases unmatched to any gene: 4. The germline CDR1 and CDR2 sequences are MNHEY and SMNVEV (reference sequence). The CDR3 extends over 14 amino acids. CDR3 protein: CASSHYRGPYEQYF. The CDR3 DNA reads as TGTGCCAGCAGTCACTACAGGGGGCCCTACGAGCAGTACTTC.

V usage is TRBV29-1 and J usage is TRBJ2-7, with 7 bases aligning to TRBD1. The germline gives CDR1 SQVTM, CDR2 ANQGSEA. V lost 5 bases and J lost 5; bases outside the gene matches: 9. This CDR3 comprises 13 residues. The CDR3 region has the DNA TGCAGCGTTAAACGACAGGGTGGCAACGAGCAGTACTTC. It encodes CSVKRQGGNEQYF.

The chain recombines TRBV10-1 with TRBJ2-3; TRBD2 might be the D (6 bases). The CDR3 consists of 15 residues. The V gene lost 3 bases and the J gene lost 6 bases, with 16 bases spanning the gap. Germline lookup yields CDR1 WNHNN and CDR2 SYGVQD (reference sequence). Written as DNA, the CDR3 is TGCGCCAGCAGTGATTCCGGGACTGGTTTCGATACGCAGTATTTT. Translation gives CASSDSGTGFDTQYF.

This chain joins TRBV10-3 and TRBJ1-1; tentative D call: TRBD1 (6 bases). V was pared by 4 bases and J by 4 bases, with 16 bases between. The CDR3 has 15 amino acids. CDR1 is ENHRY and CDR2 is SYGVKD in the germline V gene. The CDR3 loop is CAISGESGARTEAFF. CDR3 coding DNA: TGTGCCATCAGTGGGGAGTCGGGGGCGCGCACTGAAGCTTTCTTT.

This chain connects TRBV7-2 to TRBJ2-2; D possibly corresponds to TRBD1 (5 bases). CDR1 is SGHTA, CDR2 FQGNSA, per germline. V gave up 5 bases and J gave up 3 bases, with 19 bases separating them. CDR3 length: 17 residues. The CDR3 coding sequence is TGTGCCAGCAGCGGCAGGGTACGGGCTGCGGACACCGGGGAGCTGTTTTTT. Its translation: CASSGRVRAADTGELFF.

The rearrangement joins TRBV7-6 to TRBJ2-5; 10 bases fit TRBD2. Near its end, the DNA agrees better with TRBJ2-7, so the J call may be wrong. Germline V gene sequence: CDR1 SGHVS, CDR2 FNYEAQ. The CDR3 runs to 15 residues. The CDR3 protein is CASSPFKREGHEQYF. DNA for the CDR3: TGTGCCAGCAGCCCTTTTAAGCGGGAGGGCCACGAGCAGTACTTC.

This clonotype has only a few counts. The CDR3 coding sequence is TGTGCCAGTGCCGCCGACAGGGAAAGGGAGACCCAGTACTTC. This gives the protein CASAADRERETQYF. V gene TRBV12-3 or TRBV12-4 combines with J gene TRBJ2-5; 7 bases are a match to TRBD1. V lost 9 bases to trimming and J lost 5 bases; unmatched junction nucleotides: 12. CDR3 length: 14 amino acids.

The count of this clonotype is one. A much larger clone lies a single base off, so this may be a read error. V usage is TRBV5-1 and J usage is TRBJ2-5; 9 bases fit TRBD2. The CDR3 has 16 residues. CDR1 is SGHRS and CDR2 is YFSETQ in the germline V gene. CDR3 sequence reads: CVSSFRSGRNQETQYF. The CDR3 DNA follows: TGCGTCAGCAGCTTTAGGAGCGGGAGGAACCAAGAGACCCAGTACTTC.

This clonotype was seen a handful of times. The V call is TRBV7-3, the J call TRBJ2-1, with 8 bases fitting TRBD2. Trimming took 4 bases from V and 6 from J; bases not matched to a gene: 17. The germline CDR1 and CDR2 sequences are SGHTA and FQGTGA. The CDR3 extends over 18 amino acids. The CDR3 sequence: CASSSLPSGTSGPNEQFF. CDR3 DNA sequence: TGTGCCAGCAGCTCCCTCCCCTCCGGGACTAGTGGTCCCAATGAGCAGTTCTTC.

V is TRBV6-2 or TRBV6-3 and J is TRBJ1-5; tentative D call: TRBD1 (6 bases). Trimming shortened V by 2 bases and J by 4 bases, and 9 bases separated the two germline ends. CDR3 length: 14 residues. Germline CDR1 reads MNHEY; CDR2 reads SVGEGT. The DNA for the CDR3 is TGTGCCAGCAGTTACCCGGGGACAAATCAGCCCCAGCATTTT. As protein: CASSYPGTNQPQHF.